This T cell receptor beta chain derives from a study of early T cells in non-severe SARS-CoV-2 infection. Study-wide results and limits: Sequences matched to VDJdb favored anti-spike CD8 responses, while private and CD4 specificities were missed.

The CDR3 extends over 15 amino acids. V lost 1 base to trimming and J lost 7 bases, with 16 bases between them. CDR1 and CDR2 from the germline V gene are SGDLS and YYNGEE. Comments on this clonotype: Its antigen is as yet unknown. A much larger clone is a single base away; this may be a read error.

Individual cDNA molecules were tagged with unique molecular identifiers, the study reported. TCRdb reanalysed the 5' RACE reads using MiXCR and keeps one entry per CDR3 protein. The sample includes about 16,000 distinct CDR3 sequences, approximately 5.4% seen only once; the top ten take 6.5% to 8%. V gene TRBV9 combines with J gene TRBJ2-3; the D gene is possibly TRBD2 (5 bases). What was sequenced was whole blood. This receptor was identified in an adult who was a healthcare worker with PCR-confirmed SARS-CoV-2 infection or an uninfected control (not recorded which). CDR3 in DNA: TGTGCCAGCAGCGTAAGCGGCTCCGGTTTAAATACGCAGTATTTT. Amino acid sequence: CASSVSGSGLNTQYF.